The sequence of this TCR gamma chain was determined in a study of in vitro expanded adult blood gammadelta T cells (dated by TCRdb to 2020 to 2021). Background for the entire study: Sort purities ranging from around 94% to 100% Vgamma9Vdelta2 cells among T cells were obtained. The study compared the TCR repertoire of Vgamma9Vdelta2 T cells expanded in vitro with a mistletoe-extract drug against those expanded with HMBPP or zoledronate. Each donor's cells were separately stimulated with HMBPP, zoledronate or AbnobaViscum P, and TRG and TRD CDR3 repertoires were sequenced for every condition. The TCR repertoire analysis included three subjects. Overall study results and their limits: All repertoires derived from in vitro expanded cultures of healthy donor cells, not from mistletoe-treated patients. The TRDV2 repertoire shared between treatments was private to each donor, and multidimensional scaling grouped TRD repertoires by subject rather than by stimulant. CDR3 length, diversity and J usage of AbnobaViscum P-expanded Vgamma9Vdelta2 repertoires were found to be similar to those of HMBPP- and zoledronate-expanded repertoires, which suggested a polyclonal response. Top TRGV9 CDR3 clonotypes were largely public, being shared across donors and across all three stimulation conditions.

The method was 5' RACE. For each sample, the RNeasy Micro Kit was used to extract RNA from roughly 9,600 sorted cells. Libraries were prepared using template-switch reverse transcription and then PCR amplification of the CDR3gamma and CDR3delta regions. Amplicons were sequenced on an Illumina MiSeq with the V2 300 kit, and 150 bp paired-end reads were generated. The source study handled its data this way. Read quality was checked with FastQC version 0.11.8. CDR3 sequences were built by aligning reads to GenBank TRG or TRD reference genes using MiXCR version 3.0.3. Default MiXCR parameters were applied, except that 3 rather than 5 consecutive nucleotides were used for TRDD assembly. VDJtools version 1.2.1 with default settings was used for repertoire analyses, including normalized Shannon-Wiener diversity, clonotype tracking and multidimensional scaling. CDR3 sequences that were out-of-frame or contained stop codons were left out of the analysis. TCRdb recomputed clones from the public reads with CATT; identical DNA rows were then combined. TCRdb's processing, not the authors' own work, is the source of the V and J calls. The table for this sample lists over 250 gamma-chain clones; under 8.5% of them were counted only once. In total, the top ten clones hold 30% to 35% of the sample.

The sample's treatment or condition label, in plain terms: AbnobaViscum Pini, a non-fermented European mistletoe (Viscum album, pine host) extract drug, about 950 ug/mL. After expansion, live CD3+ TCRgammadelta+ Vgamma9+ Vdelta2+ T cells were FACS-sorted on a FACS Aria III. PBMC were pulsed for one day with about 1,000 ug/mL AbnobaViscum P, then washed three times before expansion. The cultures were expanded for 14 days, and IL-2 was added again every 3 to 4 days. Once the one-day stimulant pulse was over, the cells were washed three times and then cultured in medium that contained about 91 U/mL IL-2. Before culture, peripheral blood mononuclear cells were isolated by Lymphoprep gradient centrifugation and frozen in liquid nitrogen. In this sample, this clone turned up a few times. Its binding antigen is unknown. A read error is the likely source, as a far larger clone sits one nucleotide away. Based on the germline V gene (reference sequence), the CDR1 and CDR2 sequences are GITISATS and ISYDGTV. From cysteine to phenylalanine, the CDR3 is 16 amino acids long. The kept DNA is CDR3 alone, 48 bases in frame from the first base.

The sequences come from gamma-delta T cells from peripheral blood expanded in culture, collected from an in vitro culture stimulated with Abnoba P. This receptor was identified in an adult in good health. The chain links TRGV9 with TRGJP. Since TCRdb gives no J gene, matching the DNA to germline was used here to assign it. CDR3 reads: CALCEAKELGKKIKVF. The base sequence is TGTGCCTTGTGTGAGGCAAAAGAGTTGGGCAAAAAAATCAAGGTATTT.